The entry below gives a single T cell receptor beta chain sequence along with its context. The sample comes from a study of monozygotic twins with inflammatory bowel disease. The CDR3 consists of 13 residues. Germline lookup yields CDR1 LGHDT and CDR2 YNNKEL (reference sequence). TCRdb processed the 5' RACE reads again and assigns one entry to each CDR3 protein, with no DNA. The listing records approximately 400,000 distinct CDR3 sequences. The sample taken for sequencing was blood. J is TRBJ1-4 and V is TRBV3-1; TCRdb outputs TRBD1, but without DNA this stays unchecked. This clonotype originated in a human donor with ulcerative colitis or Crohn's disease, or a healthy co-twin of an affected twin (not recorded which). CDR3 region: CASSLMGQLELFF.